The 29 T cell receptor beta chains below come from one sample, sequenced in a study of shared clonotypes between healthy human individuals. Produced via immunoSEQ multiplex PCR; TCRdb's table is partial and in-frame only. Of about 2.2 million clones in the sample, roughly 95% were seen once. CD8 cells regarded as naive lacked CD45RO, were positively chosen for CCR7, and omitted terminally differentiated effector memory CD45RA+ cells. The sample was naive CD8+ T cells from PBMCs. All receptors come from a young man in good health. Some clones in this sample may be carry-over from other donors' samples.

Comments on this clone: Other nucleotide sequences from this sample produce the same CDR3. The V call is TRBV14, the J call TRBJ2-1, with no clear D. The CDR3 sequence is 13 residues long. Germline values: CDR1 SGHDN, CDR2 FVKESK. Trimming left V 1 base short and J 6 bases short, with 7 bases between. In nucleotides, the CDR3 is TGTGCCAGCAGCCAAGGGCTTAGCAATGAGCAGTTCTTC. It encodes CASSQGLSNEQFF.

The rearrangement uses TRBV19 and TRBJ2-1, with TRBD2 as a possible D gene (6 bases). From germline, CDR1 is LNHDA and CDR2 SQIVND (reference sequence). There are 13 residues in the CDR3. Trimming left V 3 bases short and J 16 bases short, with 19 bases between. The CDR3 reads CASSMEGYRDPFF. The DNA of the CDR3 is TGTGCCAGTAGTATGGAGGGGTACCGGGACCCATTCTTC.

In this sample, this clone turned up once. This chain joins TRBV6-1 and TRBJ2-7, with D possibly TRBD1 on 5 matching bases. Germline-derived CDR1 and CDR2 are MNHNS and SASEGT. V dropped 7 bases and J dropped 2 bases, with 18 bases sitting between them. The CDR3 length is 15 residues. CDR3 loop: CASTDGASGPYEQYF. The CDR3 DNA is TGTGCCAGCACCGATGGGGCTAGTGGACCCTACGAGCAGTACTTC.

The gene calls are TRBV11-2 and TRBJ2-7; TRBD2 aligns across 8 bases. CDR1 is SGHAT and CDR2 is FQNNGV in the germline V gene. This CDR3 has 15 amino acids. The V segment lost 5 bases and the J segment 5 bases; nucleotides outside the gene matches: 11. CDR3 sequence: CASSPGLVLSHEQYF. The DNA for the CDR3 is TGTGCCAGCAGCCCGGGACTAGTTTTGAGTCACGAGCAGTACTTC.

The J gene is TRBJ2-7, the V gene TRBV7-6; D is perhaps TRBD1 (5 bases). Trimming left V 1 base short and J 7 bases short, with 20 bases between. There are 16 residues in the CDR3. Germline loops: CDR1 SGHVS, CDR2 FNYEAQ. The CDR3 loop is CASSLVVQAQGGEQYF. Written as DNA, the CDR3 is TGTGCCAGCAGCTTAGTGGTGCAGGCCCAGGGTGGAGAGCAGTACTTC.

The rearrangement uses TRBV21-1 and TRBJ2-7; the D segment call TRBD2 is taken from the table without a DNA check. TRBV21-1 has pseudogene status. The CDR3 consists of 14 residues. CDR3 loop: CASSSPGEGNEQYF. The CDR3 DNA reads TGTGCCAGCAGCAGCCCCGGGGAGGGGAACGAGCAGTACTTC.

This sequence joins TRBV29-1 and TRBJ2-5; 10 nucleotides match TRBD2. In germline, CDR1 is SQVTM, CDR2 ANQGSEA. This CDR3 is 16 amino acids long. V was pared by 0 bases and J by 2 bases, with 6 bases of the junction left unmatched. CDR3 DNA: TGCAGCGTTGAAGATTTGCTAGCGGGAGAACAAGAGACCCAGTACTTC. It translates to CSVEDLLAGEQETQYF.

The gene calls are TRBV27 and TRBJ1-1; tentative D call: TRBD1 (6 bases). The CDR3 contains 16 residues. Per the germline V gene, CDR1 is MNHEY and CDR2 is SMNVEV (reference sequence). The germline V and J ends were trimmed by 4 bases and 2 bases, with 17 bases remaining between them. This CDR3 is CASSSLTGTSNTEAFF. The CDR3, as DNA: TGTGCCAGCAGTTCCCTAACGGGGACAAGCAACACTGAAGCTTTCTTT.

J is TRBJ1-1 and V is TRBV19, with D unresolved. The V gene's germline CDR1 is LNHDA and CDR2 SQIVND (reference sequence). Trimming removed 1 base from V and 1 base from J, with 10 bases in between. This CDR3 contains 15 residues. The CDR3 region has the DNA TGTGCCAGTAGTATAGGGTACTTGGGGAACACTGAAGCTTTCTTT. Residues: CASSIGYLGNTEAFF. Filled out from reference TRBV19 and TRBJ1-1, the complete variable domain reads DGGITQSPKYLFRKEGQNVTLSCEQNLNHDAMYWYRQDPGQGLRLIYYSQIVNDFQKGDIAEGYSVSREKKESFPLTVTSAQKNPTAFYLCASSIGYLGNTEAFFGQGTRLTVV.

The chain joins TRBV27 to TRBJ2-1, with 12 positions matching TRBD2. Unmatched junction bases numbered 6, after V lost 8 bases and J lost 1 base. CDR3 length: 16 amino acids. Germline V gives CDR1 MNHEY, CDR2 SMNVEV (reference sequence). CDR3 bases: TGTGCCAGCCGAGGACTAGCGGGAACATCCTACAATGAGCAGTTCTTC. The encoded protein is CASRGLAGTSYNEQFF.

The chain uses TRBV12-5 and TRBJ2-2; unclear D gene. CDR1 is LGHNT, CDR2 FRNRAP, per germline. Trimming left V 5 bases short and J 4 bases short, with 11 bases between. The CDR3 is 14 residues long. CDR3: CASGPSGLTGELFF. CDR3 nucleotides: TGTGCTAGTGGTCCATCGGGCCTCACCGGGGAGCTGTTTTTT.

Points on this clone: In the same sample, other DNA sequences code for this CDR3. This chain connects TRBV9 to TRBJ1-1; the match to TRBD1 covers 7 bases. The CDR3 is 13 residues long. The J segment lost 4 bases and the V segment lost 3 bases, leaving 3 bases of the junction unmatched. Germline CDR1 SGDLS, CDR2 YYNGEE. CDR3 region: CASSAGGGTEAFF. CDR3 bases: TGTGCCAGCAGCGCAGGGGGTGGCACTGAAGCTTTCTTT.

The chain has TRBV4-1 and TRBJ2-7; D uncertain. The CDR3 sequence is 16 residues long. Germline V gene data show CDR1 as MGHRA and CDR2 as YSYEKL. V was shortened by 0 bases and J by 1 base, with 13 bases between the two germline ends. CDR3 residues: CASSQDEGQLSYEQYF. The CDR3 DNA reads as TGCGCCAGCAGCCAAGACGAAGGGCAACTGTCCTACGAGCAGTACTTC.

This clone occurred once. This sequence joins TRBV7-3 and TRBJ2-1; no reliable D call. Trimming removed 3 bases at V and 10 bases at J, with 16 bases between. The CDR3 consists of 14 residues. Germline loops: CDR1 SGHTA, CDR2 FQGTGA. The CDR3 region has the DNA TGTGCCAGCAGCTTCAGCACTCCCTCCTCGGAGCAGTTCTTC. Its protein is CASSFSTPSSEQFF.

The chain uses TRBV6-5 and TRBJ2-7; no clear D gene. Germline CDR1 reads MNHEY; CDR2 reads SVGAGI. Trimming cost V 0 bases and J 0 bases, with 12 bases left between them. The CDR3 contains 16 residues. The CDR3 bases are TGTGCCAGCAGTTACTCGATTGCAGAGAGCTCCTACGAGCAGTACTTC. This encodes CASSYSIAESSYEQYF.

Details on this clone: Other DNA sequences in the same sample also yield this CDR3. The chain uses TRBV6-5 and TRBJ2-5; possibly TRBD2 for D (6 bases). The V end lost 0 bases, the J end lost 4 bases, and 9 bases lay between the germline ends. Germline CDR1 and CDR2: MNHEY and SVGAGI. The CDR3 totals 14 residues. The CDR3 DNA sequence: TGTGCCAGCAGTTACTCGCGGAGGGGAGAGACCCAGTACTTC. It is translated as CASSYSRRGETQYF.

The rearrangement links TRBV28 to TRBJ1-3; 8 bases fit TRBD1. In germline, CDR1 is MDHEN, CDR2 SYDVKM. The V and J ends lost 2 bases and 3 bases, in that order; junction bases with no gene match: 6. CDR3 length equals 16 residues. The CDR3 loop reads CASSLRAGGFGNTIYF. The CDR3 bases are TGTGCCAGCAGTTTACGGGCAGGGGGCTTTGGAAACACCATATATTTT.

This clone came up a few times. Distinct nucleotide sequences in the sample also encode this CDR3. The chain recombines TRBV19 with TRBJ1-1; a possible D gene is TRBD1 (5 bases). This CDR3 comprises 13 residues. V lost 4 bases to trimming and J lost 1 base, with 7 bases between them. The V gene's germline CDR1 is LNHDA and CDR2 SQIVND (reference sequence). Here the CDR3 reads CASSTGGNTEAFF. CDR3 DNA sequence: TGTGCCAGTAGTACCGGGGGGAACACTGAAGCTTTCTTT.

This chain connects TRBV18 to TRBJ2-7, with TRBD2 matching 9 bases. The germline V gene has CDR1 KGHSH and CDR2 LQKENI. The CDR3 spans 16 residues. J lost 10 bases, V lost 3 bases, and 16 bases had no gene match. CDR3 residues: CASSPRELISGGFQYF. The DNA for the CDR3 is TGTGCCAGCTCACCGCGTGAACTCATCAGCGGGGGGTTCCAGTACTTC.

This clone was detected only once. The V call is TRBV5-4, the J call TRBJ1-2; D unclear. Trimming cost V 3 bases and J 1 base, with 10 bases left between them. Germline CDR1 is SGHNT and CDR2 is YYREEE (reference sequence). The CDR3 extends over 14 amino acids. CDR3 nucleotides: TGTGCCAGCAGCTCAACTACAGATAACTATGGCTACACCTTC. Translating gives CASSSTTDNYGYTF.

The CDR3 DNA reads as TGTGCCAGCAGCCGCGCCGAAACTATGAACACTGAAGCTTTCTTT. It encodes CASSRAETMNTEAFF. The chain joins TRBV6-5 to TRBJ1-1; D uncertain. V lost 6 bases, J lost 0 bases, and 14 bases lay in between. The CDR3 is 15 amino acids. The V gene's germline CDR1 is MNHEY and CDR2 SVGAGI.

In its sample, this clone was seen once. This rearrangement joins TRBV5-6 to TRBJ1-6; 9 bases line up with TRBD1. This CDR3 comprises 15 residues. The ends lost 4 bases at V and 5 bases at J; junction bases unmatched: 4. Germline CDR1 SGHDT, CDR2 YYEEEE. The CDR3 loop is CASSPGTGNNSPLHF. CDR3 nucleotides: TGTGCCAGCAGCCCCGGGACAGGGAATAATTCACCCCTCCACTTT.

The rearrangement uses TRBV14 and TRBJ1-3; D might be TRBD1 (5 bases). Trimming removed 1 base from V and 4 bases from J, with 11 bases in between. The CDR3 is 15 amino acids. Per germline, CDR1 SGHDN and CDR2 FVKESK. The CDR3 sequence is CASSQVGTRGNTIYF. As DNA, the CDR3 is TGTGCCAGCAGCCAAGTAGGGACCCGAGGAAACACCATATATTTT.

This chain links TRBV7-9 with TRBJ1-1, with TRBD1 matching over 7 bases. The CDR3 spans 16 residues. From germline, CDR1 is SEHNR and CDR2 FQNEAQ (reference sequence). The V and J ends lost 5 bases and 3 bases, in that order; junction bases with no gene match: 12. CDR3: CASSHPVGQEYTEAFF. For the CDR3, the DNA is TGTGCCAGCAGCCATCCGGTAGGACAGGAGTACACTGAAGCTTTCTTT.

The chain couples TRBV19 to TRBJ2-2; D tentatively fits TRBD1 or TRBD2 (5 bases each). Trimming shortened V by 1 base and J by 6 bases, and 12 bases separated the two germline ends. CDR1 is LNHDA, CDR2 SQIVND, per germline (reference sequence). This CDR3 contains 15 residues. The DNA for the CDR3 is TGTGCCAGTAGTATAGTTGAGGGGATTGCCGGGGAGCTGTTTTTT. Translation: CASSIVEGIAGELFF.

V usage is TRBV5-1 and J usage is TRBJ2-2; no reliable D call. The ends were cut back, 4 bases at V and 6 bases at J, with 22 bases in the middle. In germline, CDR1 is SGHRS, CDR2 YFSETQ. The CDR3 covers 17 residues. The CDR3 DNA is TGCGCCAGCAGCCAATTTAATCGTGGCCTTGTTGCCGGGGAGCTGTTTTTT. The encoded protein is CASSQFNRGLVAGELFF.

The chain recombines TRBV10-3 with TRBJ2-1, with 10 nucleotides matching TRBD2. CDR1 ENHRY and CDR2 SYGVKD come from the germline V gene. Germline trimming cut 3 bases from V and 14 bases from J; bases unmatched to any gene: 13. CDR3 length: 15 residues. For the CDR3, the DNA is TGTGCCATCAGTGATCCCCCTAGCGGGAGACGGTGGGAGTTCTTC. This codes for CAISDPPSGRRWEFF.

The chain is built from TRBV9 and TRBJ2-1; D may be TRBD2 (6 bases). The V end lost 0 bases, the J end lost 7 bases, and 11 bases lay between the germline ends. The CDR3 has 14 residues. Germline-derived CDR1 and CDR2 are SGDLS and YYNGEE. CDR3 loop: CASSVGDGGNEQFF. Written as DNA, the CDR3 is TGTGCCAGCAGCGTAGGGGATGGGGGGAATGAGCAGTTCTTC.

The chain joins TRBV7-9 to TRBJ1-2; no clear D gene. V was pared by 1 base and J by 10 bases, with 19 bases between. The CDR3 has 15 amino acids. Germline CDR1 reads SEHNR; CDR2 reads FQNEAQ (reference sequence). CDR3 sequence (DNA): TGTGCCAGCAGCTTAGTGCCGGAGGAGTCTCTATTCTACACCTTC. Encoded protein: CASSLVPEESLFYTF.